The T cell receptor (beta chain) described here comes from a study of early T cells in non-severe SARS-CoV-2 infection. Whole-study context: Sequencing of bulk RNA from unsorted whole blood was done, without chain pairing. Study results and limitations: VDJdb-based annotation leaned toward anti-spike CD8 responses and missed private and CD4 specificities.

Germline CDR1 is SEHNR and CDR2 is FQNEAQ (reference sequence). The ends were cut back, 3 bases at V and 0 bases at J, with 12 bases in the middle. The CDR3 spans 15 residues. The library protocol tagged individual cDNA molecules with unique molecular identifiers. Each CDR3 protein gets one entry after TCRdb re-called the 5' RACE reads with MiXCR. The sample lists 90,000 to 120,000 distinct CDR3 sequences, approximately 12% seen once, with 6.5% to 8% in the top ten. This clonotype was picked up a small number of times. Its antigen is currently unknown. This chain links TRBV7-9 with TRBJ2-7; D unresolved. This clonotype was sampled from an adult who was a healthcare worker with PCR-confirmed SARS-CoV-2 infection or an uninfected control (not recorded which). Sequenced sample: whole blood. The CDR3 here is CASSFLTPTSYEQYF. CDR3 DNA: TGTGCCAGCAGCTTTCTGACTCCCACCTCCTACGAGCAGTACTTC.